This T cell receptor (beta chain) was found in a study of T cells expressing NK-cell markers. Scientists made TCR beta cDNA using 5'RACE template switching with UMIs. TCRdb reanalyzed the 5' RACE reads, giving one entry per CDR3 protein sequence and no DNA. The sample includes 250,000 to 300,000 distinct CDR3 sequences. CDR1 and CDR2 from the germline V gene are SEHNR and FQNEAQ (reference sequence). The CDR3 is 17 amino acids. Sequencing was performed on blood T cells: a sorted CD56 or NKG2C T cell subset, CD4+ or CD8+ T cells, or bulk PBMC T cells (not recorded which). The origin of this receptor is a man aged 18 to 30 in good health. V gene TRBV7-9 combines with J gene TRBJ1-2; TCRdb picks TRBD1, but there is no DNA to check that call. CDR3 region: CASSLAIPDRGTYGYTF.